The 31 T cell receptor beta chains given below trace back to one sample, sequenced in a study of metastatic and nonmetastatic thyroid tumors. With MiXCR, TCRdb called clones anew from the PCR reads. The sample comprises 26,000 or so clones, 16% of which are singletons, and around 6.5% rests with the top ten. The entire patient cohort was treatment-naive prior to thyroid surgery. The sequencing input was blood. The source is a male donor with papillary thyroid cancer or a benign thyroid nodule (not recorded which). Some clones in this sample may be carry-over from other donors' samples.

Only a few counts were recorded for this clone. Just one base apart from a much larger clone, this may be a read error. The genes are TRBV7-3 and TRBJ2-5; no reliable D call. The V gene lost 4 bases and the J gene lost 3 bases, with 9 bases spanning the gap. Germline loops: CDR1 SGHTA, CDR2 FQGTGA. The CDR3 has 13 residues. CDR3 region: CASSYRSKETQYF. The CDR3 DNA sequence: TGTGCCAGCAGCTATCGGAGTAAAGAGACCCAGTACTTC.

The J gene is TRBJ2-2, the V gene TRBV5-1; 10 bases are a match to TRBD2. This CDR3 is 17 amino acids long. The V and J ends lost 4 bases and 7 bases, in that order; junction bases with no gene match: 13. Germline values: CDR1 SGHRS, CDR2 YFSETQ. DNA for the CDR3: TGCGCCAGCAGCGCCTCCGTCAGCGGGAGGGCCAACGGGGAGCTGTTTTTT. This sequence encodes CASSASVSGRANGELFF.

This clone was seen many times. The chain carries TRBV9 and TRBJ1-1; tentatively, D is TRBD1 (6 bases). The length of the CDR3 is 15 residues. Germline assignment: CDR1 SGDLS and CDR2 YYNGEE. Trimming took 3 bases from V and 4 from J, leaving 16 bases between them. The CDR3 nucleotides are TGTGCCAGCAGCGGAGCGGGGGGGCCGGGCACTGAAGCTTTCTTT. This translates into CASSGAGGPGTEAFF. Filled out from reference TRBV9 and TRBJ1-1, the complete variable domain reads DSGVTQTPKHLITATGQRVTLRCSPRSGDLSVYWYQQSLDQGLQFLIQYYNGEERAKGNILERFSAQQFPDLHSELNLSSLELGDSALYFCASSGAGGPGTEAFFGQGTRLTVV.

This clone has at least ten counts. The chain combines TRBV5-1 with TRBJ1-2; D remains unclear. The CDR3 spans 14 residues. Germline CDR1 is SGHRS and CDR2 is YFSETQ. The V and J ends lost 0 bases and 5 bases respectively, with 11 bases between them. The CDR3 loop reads CASSLDEPRYGYTF. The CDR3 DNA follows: TGCGCCAGCAGCTTGGACGAACCGAGATATGGCTACACCTTC.

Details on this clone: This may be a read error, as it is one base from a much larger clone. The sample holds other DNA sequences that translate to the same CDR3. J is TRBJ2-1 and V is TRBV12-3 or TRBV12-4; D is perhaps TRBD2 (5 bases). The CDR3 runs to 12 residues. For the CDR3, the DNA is TGTGCCAGCAGTCAGACCAGCGGTGAGCAGTCCTTC. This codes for CASSQTSGEQSF.

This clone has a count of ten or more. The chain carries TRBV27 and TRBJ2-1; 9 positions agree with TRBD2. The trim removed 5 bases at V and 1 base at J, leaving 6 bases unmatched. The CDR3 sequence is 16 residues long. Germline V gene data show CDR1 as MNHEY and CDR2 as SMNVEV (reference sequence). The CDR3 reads CASSPPGLASYNEQFF. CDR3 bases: TGTGCCAGCAGTCCACCGGGACTAGCATCCTACAATGAGCAGTTCTTC.

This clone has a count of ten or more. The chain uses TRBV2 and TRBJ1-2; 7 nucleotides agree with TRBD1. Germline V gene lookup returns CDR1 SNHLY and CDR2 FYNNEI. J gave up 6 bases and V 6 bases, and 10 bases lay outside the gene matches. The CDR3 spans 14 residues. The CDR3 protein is CASRFTGDFNGYTF. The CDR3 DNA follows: TGTGCCAGCAGGTTTACAGGGGATTTCAATGGCTACACCTTC.

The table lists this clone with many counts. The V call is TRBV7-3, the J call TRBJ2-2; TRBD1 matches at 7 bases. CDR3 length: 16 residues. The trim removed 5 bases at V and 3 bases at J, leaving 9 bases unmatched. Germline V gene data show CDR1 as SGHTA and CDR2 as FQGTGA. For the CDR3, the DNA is TGTGCCAGCAGCCCGACCTCGACAGGGTACACCGGGGAGCTGTTTTTT. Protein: CASSPTSTGYTGELFF.

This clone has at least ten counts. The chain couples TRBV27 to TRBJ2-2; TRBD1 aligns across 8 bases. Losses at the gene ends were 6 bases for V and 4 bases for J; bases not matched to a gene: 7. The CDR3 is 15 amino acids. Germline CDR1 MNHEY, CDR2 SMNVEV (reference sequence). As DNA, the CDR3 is TGTGCCAGCAGCAAGGACAGGGCAGCCACCGGGGAGCTGTTTTTT. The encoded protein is CASSKDRAATGELFF.

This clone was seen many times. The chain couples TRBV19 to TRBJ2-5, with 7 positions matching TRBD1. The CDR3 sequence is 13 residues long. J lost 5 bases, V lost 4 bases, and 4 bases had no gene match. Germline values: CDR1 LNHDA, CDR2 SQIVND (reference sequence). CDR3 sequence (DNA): TGTGCCAGTAGTAGAACAGGGGTGGAGACCCAGTACTTC. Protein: CASSRTGVETQYF.

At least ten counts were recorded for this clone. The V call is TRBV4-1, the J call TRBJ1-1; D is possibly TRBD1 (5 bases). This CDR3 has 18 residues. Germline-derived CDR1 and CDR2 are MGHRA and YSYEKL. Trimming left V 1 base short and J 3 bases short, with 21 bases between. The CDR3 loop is CASSQAYPPQGTDTEAFF. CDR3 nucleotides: TGCGCCAGCAGCCAAGCTTACCCCCCTCAAGGGACGGACACTGAAGCTTTCTTT.

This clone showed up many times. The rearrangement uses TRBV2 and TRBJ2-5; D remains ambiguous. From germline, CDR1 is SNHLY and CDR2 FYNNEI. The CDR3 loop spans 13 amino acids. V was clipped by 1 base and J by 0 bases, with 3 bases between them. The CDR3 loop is CASSEGDQETQYF. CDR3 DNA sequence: TGTGCCAGCAGTGAAGGGGACCAAGAGACCCAGTACTTC.

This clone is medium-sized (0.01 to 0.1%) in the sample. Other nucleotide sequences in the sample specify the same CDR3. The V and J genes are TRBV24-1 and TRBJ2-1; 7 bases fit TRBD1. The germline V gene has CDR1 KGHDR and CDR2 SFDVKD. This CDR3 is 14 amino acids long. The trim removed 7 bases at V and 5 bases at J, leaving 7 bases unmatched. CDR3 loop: CATSRGQPNNEQFF. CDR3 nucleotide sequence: TGTGCCACCAGCCGGGGACAGCCGAACAATGAGCAGTTCTTC.

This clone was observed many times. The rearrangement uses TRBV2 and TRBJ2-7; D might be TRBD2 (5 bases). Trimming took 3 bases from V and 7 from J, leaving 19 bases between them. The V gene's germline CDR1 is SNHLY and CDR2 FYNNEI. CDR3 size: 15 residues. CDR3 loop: CASSEIRGSRGEQYF. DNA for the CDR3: TGTGCCAGCAGTGAGATTCGGGGTTCCCGAGGAGAGCAGTACTTC.

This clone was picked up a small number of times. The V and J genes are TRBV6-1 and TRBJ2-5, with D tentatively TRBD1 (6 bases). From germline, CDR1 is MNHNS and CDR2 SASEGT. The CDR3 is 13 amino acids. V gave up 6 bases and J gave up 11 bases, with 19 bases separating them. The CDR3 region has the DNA TGTGCCAGCAGACGAGGCACTGCTGGGACACAGTACTTC. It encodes CASRRGTAGTQYF.

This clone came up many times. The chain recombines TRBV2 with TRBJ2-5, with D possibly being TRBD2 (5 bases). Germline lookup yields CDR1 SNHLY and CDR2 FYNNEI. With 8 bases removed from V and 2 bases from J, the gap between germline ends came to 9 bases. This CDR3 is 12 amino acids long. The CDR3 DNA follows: TGTGCCAGCGGACTGCGGCAAGAGACCCAGTACTTC. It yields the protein CASGLRQETQYF.

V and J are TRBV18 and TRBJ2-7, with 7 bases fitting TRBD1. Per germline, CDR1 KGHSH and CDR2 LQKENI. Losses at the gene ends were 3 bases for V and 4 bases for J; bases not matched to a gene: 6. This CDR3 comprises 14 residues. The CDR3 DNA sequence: TGTGCCAGCTCACCCGGGACAGTCTCTTACGAGCAGTACTTC. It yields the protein CASSPGTVSYEQYF.

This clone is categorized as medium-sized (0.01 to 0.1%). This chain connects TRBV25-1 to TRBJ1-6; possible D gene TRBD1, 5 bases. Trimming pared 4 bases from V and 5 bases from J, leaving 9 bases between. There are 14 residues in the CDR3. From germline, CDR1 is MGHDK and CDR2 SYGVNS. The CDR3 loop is CASSGEGNNSPLHF. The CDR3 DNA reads TGTGCCAGCAGTGGTGAGGGGAATAATTCACCCCTCCACTTT.

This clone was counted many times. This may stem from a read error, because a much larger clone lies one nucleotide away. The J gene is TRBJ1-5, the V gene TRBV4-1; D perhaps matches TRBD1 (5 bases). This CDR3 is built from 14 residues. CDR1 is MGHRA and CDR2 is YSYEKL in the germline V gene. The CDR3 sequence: CVSSQERTGPAQHF. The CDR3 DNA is TGCGTCAGCAGCCAAGAGCGTACGGGACCGGCCCAGCATTTT.

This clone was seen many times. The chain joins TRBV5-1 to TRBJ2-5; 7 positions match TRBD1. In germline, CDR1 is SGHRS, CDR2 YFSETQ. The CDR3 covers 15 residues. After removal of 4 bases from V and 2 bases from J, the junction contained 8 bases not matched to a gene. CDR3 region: CASSADRVSQETQYF. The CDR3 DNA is TGCGCCAGCAGCGCAGACAGGGTTTCGCAAGAGACCCAGTACTTC.

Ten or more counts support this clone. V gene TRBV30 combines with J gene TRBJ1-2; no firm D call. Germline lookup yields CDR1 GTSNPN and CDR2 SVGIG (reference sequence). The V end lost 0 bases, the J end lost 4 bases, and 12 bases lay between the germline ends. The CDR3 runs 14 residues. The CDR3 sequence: CAWSVGSDFYGYTF. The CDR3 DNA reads TGTGCCTGGAGTGTCGGCAGCGACTTCTATGGCTACACCTTC.

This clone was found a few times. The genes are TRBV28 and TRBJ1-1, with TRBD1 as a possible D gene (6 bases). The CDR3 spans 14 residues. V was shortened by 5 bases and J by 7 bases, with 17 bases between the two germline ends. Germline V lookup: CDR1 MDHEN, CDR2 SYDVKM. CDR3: CASSHRDRWHEAFF. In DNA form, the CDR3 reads TGTGCCAGCAGTCACAGGGACCGGTGGCATGAAGCTTTCTTT.

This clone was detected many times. CDR3 sequence (DNA): TGTGCCAGTAGTACACAGGGGAGGCACACTGAAGCTTTCTTT. Amino acids: CASSTQGRHTEAFF. The chain combines TRBV19 with TRBJ1-1; 7 positions agree with TRBD1. Germline assignment: CDR1 LNHDA and CDR2 SQIVND (reference sequence). After removal of 4 bases from V and 3 bases from J, the junction contained 5 bases not matched to a gene. The CDR3 has 14 amino acids.

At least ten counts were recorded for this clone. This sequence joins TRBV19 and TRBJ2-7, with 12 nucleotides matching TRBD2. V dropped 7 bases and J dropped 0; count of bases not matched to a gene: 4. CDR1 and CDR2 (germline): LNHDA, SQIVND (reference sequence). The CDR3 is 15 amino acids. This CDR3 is CASKVTSGSSYEQYF. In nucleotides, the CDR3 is TGTGCCAGTAAGGTGACTAGCGGGAGCTCCTACGAGCAGTACTTC.

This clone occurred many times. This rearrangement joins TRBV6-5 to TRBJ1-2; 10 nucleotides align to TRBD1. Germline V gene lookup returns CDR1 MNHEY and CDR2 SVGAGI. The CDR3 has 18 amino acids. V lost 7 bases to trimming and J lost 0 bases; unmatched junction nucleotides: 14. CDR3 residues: CASTEGQGHSQTNYGYTF. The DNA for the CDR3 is TGTGCCAGCACCGAGGGACAGGGGCACTCTCAAACTAACTATGGCTACACCTTC.

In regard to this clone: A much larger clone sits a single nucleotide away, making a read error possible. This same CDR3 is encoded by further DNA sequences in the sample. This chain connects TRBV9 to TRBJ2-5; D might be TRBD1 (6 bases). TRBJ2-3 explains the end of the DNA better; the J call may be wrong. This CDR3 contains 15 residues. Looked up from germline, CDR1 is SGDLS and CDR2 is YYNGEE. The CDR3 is CASSVGTVPGETQYF. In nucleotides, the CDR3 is TGTGCCAGCAGCGTAGGGACAGTACCAGGGGAGACCCAGTATTTT.

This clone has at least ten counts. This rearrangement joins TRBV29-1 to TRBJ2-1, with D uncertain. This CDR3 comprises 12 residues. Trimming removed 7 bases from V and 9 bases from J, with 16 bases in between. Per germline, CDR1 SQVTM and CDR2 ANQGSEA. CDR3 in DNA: TGCAGCGCTCCAGCCGCAGTCGGTGAGCAGTTCTTC. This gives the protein CSAPAAVGEQFF.

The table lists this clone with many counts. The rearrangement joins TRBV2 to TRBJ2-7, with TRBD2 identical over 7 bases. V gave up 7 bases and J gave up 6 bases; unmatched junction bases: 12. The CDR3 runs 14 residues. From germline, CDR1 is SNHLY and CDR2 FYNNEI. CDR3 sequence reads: CASMRGSGAAEQYF. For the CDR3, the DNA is TGTGCCAGCATGAGGGGAAGCGGGGCCGCCGAGCAGTACTTC.

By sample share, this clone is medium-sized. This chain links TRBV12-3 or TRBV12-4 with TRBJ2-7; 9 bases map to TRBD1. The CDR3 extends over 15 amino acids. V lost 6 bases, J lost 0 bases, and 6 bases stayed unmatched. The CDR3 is CASSGTGRSSYEQYF. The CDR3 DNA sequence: TGTGCCAGCAGCGGGACAGGGCGAAGCTCCTACGAGCAGTACTTC.

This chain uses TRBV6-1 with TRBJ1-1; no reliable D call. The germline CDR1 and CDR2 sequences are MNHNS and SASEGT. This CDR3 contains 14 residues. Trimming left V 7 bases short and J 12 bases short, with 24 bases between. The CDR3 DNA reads TGTGCCAGCACCTCCCCTGGGGTTTCTGATGGGACTTTCTTT. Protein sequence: CASTSPGVSDGTFF.

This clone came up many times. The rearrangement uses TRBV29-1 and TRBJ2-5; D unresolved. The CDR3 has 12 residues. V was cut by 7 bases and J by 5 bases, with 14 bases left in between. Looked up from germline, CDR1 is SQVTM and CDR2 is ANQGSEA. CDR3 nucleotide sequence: TGCAGCGCCTTTCTTGAGGCGGAGACCCAGTACTTC. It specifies CSAFLEAETQYF.